This entry lists 13 T cell receptor beta chains sequenced from one sample in a study of neurological immune-mediated disorders. TCRdb passed the 5' RACE reads through MiXCR, listing each CDR3 protein once. Of approximately 66,000 distinct CDR3 sequences listed, nearly 3.5% are singletons. Material for sequencing was PBMCs. These receptors originate from a man aged 35 to 55 with multiple sclerosis.

This clonotype has ten or more counts. The rearrangement links TRBV20-1 to TRBJ1-1; 9 nucleotides align to TRBD1. The CDR3 loop spans 13 amino acids. With V trimmed by 5 bases and J by 6 bases, 7 bases remained unmatched. Germline V gives CDR1 DFQATT, CDR2 SNEGSKA (reference sequence). The CDR3, as DNA: TGCAGTGCTCGGACAGGGGAGCATGCTGAAGCTTTCTTT. This codes for CSARTGEHAEAFF.

This clonotype was counted many times. V and J are TRBV9 and TRBJ2-7, with a weak D call TRBD2 (6 bases). CDR3 length: 15 residues. Deletions cut 0 bases from V and 4 bases from J, with 14 bases between. The germline gives CDR1 SGDLS, CDR2 YYNGEE. The CDR3 is CASSVGAGPVYEQYF. In DNA form, the CDR3 reads TGTGCCAGCAGCGTAGGGGCGGGGCCGGTATACGAGCAGTACTTC.

This clonotype was counted at least ten times. The chain employs TRBV20-1 and TRBJ1-5; D unclear. Between the trimmed V and J ends, which lost 3 bases and 1 base, there was a span of 10 bases. The germline CDR1 and CDR2 sequences are DFQATT and SNEGSKA (reference sequence). This CDR3 is 14 amino acids long. The CDR3 nucleotides read TGCAGTGCTAGGGACGCAGGCAGCAATCAGCCCCAGCATTTT. The encoded protein is CSARDAGSNQPQHF.

This clonotype was observed many times. This sequence joins TRBV25-1 and TRBJ1-2; TRBD1 matches at 8 bases. Germline V gene data show CDR1 as MGHDK and CDR2 as SYGVNS. This CDR3 region has 14 residues. V lost 4 bases and J lost 4; bases outside the gene matches: 5. The CDR3: CASSVLGTGYGYTF. The CDR3 bases are TGTGCCAGCAGTGTCCTCGGGACAGGCTATGGCTACACCTTC.

This clonotype has a count of ten or more. The rearrangement uses TRBV11-2 and TRBJ1-2; D uncertain. The CDR3 consists of 16 residues. The V gene lost 1 base and the J gene lost 4 bases, with 16 bases spanning the gap. Per germline, CDR1 SGHAT and CDR2 FQNNGV. The CDR3 coding sequence is TGTGCCAGCAGCTTAGTGGCCGGCTCCCGGCTCTATGGCTACACCTTC. It encodes CASSLVAGSRLYGYTF.

This clonotype appeared many times. The rearrangement links TRBV5-1 to TRBJ1-4; D is ambiguous. The CDR3 contains 12 residues. V lost 4 bases, J lost 5 bases, and 6 bases lay in between. Germline V lookup: CDR1 SGHRS, CDR2 YFSETQ. CDR3: CASSALNEKLFF. The CDR3 bases are TGCGCCAGCAGCGCCCTAAATGAAAAACTGTTTTTT. The whole variable domain, filled in from reference TRBV5-1 and TRBJ1-4, reads KAGVTQTPRYLIKTRGQQVTLSCSPISGHRSVSWYQQTPGQGLQFLFEYFSETQRNKGNFPGRFSGRQFSNSRSEMNVSTLELGDSALYLCASSALNEKLFFGSGTQLSVL.

This clonotype has ten or more counts. The chain recombines TRBV24-1 with TRBJ1-2; the D gene is possibly TRBD1 (6 bases). Trimming removed 3 bases from V and 2 bases from J, with 12 bases in between. Germline-derived CDR1 and CDR2 are KGHDR and SFDVKD. This CDR3 has 15 residues. CDR3 loop: CATSDPGASNYGYTF. The CDR3, as DNA: TGTGCCACCAGTGATCCAGGGGCAAGCAACTATGGCTACACCTTC.

This clonotype has just a few counts. A read error is possible here, since a much larger clone lies one base away. The chain is built from TRBV29-1 and TRBJ2-1, with 14 bases that match TRBD2. V shed 7 bases and J 10 bases; nucleotides not matched to a gene: 3. Germline loops: CDR1 SQVTM, CDR2 ANQGSEA. The CDR3 runs to 12 residues. CDR3 in amino acids: CSDRLAGGEQFF. The CDR3 DNA sequence: TGCAGCGACCGACTAGCGGGGGGGGAGCAGTTCTTC.

In its sample, this clonotype was seen many times. V usage is TRBV5-1 and J usage is TRBJ2-7, with 8 bases fitting TRBD1. Unmatched junction bases numbered 5, after V lost 3 bases and J lost 6 bases. This CDR3 has 13 residues. Germline V lookup: CDR1 SGHRS, CDR2 YFSETQ. The CDR3 loop is CASSSQGVGEQYF. The CDR3 DNA reads TGCGCCAGCAGCTCACAGGGGGTGGGCGAGCAGTACTTC.

This clonotype occurred many times. The chain has TRBV11-2 and TRBJ1-4; tentative D call: TRBD1 (5 bases). Deletions cut 5 bases from V and 5 bases from J, with 15 bases between. This CDR3 contains 15 residues. Germline V gives CDR1 SGHAT, CDR2 FQNNGV. The CDR3 DNA follows: TGTGCCAGCAGCCCTCAACGGGGGAAAAATGAAAAACTGTTTTTT. The encoded protein is CASSPQRGKNEKLFF.

The sample holds one count of this clonotype. A read error is possible here, since a much larger clone lies one base away. The chain couples TRBV5-1 to TRBJ2-1; 7 nucleotides align to TRBD1. Germline CDR1 is SGHRS and CDR2 is YFSETQ. V gave up 0 bases and J gave up 4 bases; unmatched junction bases: 10. This CDR3 is built from 17 residues. The CDR3 DNA reads as TGCGCCAGCAGCTTGGATCTCGGGACAGTGGGTTACAATGAGCAGTTCTTC. This gives the protein CASSLDLGTVGYNEQFF.

This clonotype was found many times. The rearrangement joins TRBV27 to TRBJ1-6, with TRBD1 matching 9 bases. The CDR3 runs to 13 residues. Unmatched junction bases numbered 6, after V lost 9 bases and J lost 9 bases. Per the germline V gene, CDR1 is MNHEY and CDR2 is SMNVEV (reference sequence). Written as DNA, the CDR3 is TGTGCCAGATGGGACAGGGCTAGTTCACCCCTCCACTTT. This translates into CARWDRASSPLHF.

Many counts were recorded for this clonotype. The chain links TRBV20-1 to TRBJ1-5; D not resolved. Germline CDR1 is DFQATT and CDR2 is SNEGSKA (reference sequence). The V and J ends lost 0 bases and 7 bases respectively, with 13 bases between them. This CDR3 is built from 14 residues. CDR3 sequence: CSARDQRGSQPQHF. CDR3 in DNA: TGCAGTGCTAGAGATCAACGGGGAAGCCAGCCCCAGCATTTT.